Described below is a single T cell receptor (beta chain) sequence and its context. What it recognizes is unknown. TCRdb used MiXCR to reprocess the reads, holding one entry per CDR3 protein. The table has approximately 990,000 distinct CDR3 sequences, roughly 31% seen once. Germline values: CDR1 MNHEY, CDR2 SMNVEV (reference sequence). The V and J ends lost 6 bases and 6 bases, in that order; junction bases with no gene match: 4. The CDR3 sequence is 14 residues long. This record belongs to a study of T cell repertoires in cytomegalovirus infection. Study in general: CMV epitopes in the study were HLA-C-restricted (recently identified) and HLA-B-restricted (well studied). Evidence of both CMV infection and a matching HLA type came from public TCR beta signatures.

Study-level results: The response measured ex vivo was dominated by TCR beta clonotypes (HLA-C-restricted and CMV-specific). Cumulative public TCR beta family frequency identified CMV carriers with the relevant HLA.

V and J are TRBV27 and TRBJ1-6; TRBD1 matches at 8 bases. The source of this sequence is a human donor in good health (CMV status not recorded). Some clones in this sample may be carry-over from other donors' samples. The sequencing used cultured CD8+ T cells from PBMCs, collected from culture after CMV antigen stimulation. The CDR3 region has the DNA TGTGCCAGCAGGCCGACAGGGGCTAATTCACCCCTCCACTTT. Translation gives CASRPTGANSPLHF.